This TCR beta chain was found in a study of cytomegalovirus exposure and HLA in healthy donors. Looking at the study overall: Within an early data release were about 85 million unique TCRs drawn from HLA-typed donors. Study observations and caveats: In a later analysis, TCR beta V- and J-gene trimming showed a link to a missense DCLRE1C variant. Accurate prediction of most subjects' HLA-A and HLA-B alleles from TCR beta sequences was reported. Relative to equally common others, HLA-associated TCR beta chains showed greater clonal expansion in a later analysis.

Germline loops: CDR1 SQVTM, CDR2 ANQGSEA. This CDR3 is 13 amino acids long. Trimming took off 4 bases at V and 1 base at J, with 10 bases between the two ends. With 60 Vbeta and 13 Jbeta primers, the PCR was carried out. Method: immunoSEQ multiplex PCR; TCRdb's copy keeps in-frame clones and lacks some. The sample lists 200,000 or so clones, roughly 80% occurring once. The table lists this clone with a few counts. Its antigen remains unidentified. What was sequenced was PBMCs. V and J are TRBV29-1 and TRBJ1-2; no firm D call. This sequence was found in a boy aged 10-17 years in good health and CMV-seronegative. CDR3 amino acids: CSVGESNNYGYTF. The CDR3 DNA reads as TGCAGCGTTGGGGAGTCAAATAACTATGGCTACACCTTC.